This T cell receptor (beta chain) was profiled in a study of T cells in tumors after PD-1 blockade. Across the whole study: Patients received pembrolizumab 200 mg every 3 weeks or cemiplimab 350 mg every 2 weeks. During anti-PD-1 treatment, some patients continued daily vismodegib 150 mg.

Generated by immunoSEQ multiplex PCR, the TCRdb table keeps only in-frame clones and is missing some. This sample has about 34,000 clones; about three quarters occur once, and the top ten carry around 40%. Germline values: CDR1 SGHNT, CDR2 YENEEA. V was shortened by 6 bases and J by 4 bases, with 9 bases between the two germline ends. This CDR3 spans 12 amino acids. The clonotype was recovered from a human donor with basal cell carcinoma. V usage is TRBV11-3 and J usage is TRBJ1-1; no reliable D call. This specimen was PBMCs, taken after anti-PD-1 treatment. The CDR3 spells CASSWAATEAFF. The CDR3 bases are TGTGCCAGCAGTTGGGCGGCCACTGAAGCTTTCTTT.